The T cell receptor (beta chain) described here comes from a study of cytomegalovirus exposure and HLA in healthy donors. Study-wide context: Early released data had around 89 million unique TCRs, all coming from HLA-typed donors. Study-wide points: Productive status was seen about 90% or about 30% of the time for most TCR beta V segments in an earlier analysis.

In its sample, this clone was seen a few times. Antigen: not known. The CDR3 covers 13 residues. The V gene end was trimmed by 4 bases and the J gene end by 7 bases; junction bases not matched to a gene: 5. CDR1 and CDR2 from the germline V gene are SGHTA and FQGTGA. The PCR ran on 60 Vbeta and 13 Jbeta primers. The table came from immunoSEQ multiplex PCR; TCRdb's copy has only in-frame clones and leaves some out. Here the sample spans over 85,000 clones, 6% to 9% being singletons. The sample comprised PBMCs. This sequence originates from a man aged 50 to 60 in good health and CMV-seronegative. This chain uses TRBV7-3 with TRBJ1-2, with TRBD1 identical over 8 bases. DNA of the CDR3: TGTGCCAGCAGCTCCGGACAGGGAGGTGGCTACACCTTC. Translating it yields CASSSGQGGGYTF.